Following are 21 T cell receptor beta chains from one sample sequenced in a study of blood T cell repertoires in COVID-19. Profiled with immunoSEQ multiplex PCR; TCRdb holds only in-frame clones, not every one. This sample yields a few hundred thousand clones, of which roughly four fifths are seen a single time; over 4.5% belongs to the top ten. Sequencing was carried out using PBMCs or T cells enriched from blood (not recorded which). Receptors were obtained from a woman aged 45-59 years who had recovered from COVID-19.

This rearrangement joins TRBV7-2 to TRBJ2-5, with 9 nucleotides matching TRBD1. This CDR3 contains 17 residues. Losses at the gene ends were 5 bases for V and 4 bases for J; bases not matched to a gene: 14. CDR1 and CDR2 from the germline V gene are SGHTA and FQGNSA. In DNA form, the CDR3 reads TGTGCCAGCAGCCAACAGGGGGCCGGCTTCCCCGCAGAGACCCAGTACTTC. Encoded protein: CASSQQGAGFPAETQYF.

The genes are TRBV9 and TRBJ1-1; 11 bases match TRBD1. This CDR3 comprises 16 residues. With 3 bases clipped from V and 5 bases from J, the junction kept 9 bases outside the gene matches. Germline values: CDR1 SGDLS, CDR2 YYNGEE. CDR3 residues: CASSGYPDRGRTEAFF. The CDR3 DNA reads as TGTGCCAGCAGCGGCTACCCGGACAGGGGGCGGACTGAAGCTTTCTTT.

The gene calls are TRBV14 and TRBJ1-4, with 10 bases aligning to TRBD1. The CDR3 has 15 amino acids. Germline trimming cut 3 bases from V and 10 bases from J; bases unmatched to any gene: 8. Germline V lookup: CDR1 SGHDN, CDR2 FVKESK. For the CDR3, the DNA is TGTGCCAGCAGCCATACCGGGACAGGGGAGGGAAAACTGTTTTTT. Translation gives CASSHTGTGEGKLFF.

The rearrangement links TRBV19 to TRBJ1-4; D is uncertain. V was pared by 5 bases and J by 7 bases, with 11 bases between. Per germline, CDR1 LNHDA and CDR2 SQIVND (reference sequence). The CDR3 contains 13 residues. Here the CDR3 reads CASSGPRPEKLFF. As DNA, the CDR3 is TGTGCCAGTAGTGGCCCTAGGCCTGAAAAACTGTTTTTT.

CDR3 loop: CASSETGDAERPQHF. CDR3 bases: TGCGCCAGCAGCGAGACAGGGGACGCTGAGCGGCCCCAGCATTTT. The genes are TRBV5-1 and TRBJ1-5; 8 bases match TRBD1. This CDR3 spans 15 amino acids. Germline V CDR1 and CDR2: SGHRS, YFSETQ. Trimming at V came to 4 bases and at J to 9 bases, leaving 12 bases not matched to a gene.

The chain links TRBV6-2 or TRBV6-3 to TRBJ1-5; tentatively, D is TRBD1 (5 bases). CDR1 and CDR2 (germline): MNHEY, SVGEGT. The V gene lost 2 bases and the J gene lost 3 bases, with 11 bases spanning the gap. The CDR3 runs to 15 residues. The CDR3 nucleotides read TGTGCCAGCAGTTACGTCCGGGACTCCAATCAGCCCCAGCATTTT. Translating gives CASSYVRDSNQPQHF.

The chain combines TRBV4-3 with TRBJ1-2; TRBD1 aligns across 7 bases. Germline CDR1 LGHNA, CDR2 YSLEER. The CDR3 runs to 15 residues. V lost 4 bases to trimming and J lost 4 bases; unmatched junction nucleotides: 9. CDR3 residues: CASSRSRGMRYGYTF. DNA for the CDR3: TGCGCCAGCAGCCGATCCAGGGGGATGCGCTATGGCTACACCTTC.

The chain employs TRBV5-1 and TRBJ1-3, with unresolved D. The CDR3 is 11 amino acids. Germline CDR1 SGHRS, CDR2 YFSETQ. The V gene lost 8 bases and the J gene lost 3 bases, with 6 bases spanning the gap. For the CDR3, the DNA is TGCGCCAGTACTATTGGAAACACCATATATTTT. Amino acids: CASTIGNTIYF.

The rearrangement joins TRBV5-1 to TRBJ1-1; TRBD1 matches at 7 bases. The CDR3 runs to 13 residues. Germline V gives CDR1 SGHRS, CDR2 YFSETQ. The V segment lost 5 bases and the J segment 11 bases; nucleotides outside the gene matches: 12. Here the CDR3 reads CASSYDTGASAFF. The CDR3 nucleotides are TGCGCCAGCAGTTACGATACAGGGGCGTCGGCTTTCTTT.

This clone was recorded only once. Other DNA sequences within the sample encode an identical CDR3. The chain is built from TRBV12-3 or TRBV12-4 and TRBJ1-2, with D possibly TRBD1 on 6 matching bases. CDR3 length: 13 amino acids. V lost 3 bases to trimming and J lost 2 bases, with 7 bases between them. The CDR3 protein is CASSLRGNYGYTF. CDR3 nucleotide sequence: TGTGCCAGCAGTTTGAGGGGGAACTATGGCTACACCTTC.

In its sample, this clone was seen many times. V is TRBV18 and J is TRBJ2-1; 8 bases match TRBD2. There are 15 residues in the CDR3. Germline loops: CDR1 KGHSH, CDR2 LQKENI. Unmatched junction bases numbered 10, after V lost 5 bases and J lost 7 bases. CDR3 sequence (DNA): TGTGCCAGCTCATCAGCGGGGGCCGGAGTTAATGAGCAGTTCTTC. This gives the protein CASSSAGAGVNEQFF.

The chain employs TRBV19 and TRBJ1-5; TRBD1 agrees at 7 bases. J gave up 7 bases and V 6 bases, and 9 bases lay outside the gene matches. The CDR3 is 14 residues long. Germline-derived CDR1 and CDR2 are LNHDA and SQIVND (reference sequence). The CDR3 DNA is TGTGCCAGTAGCAGCACAGGGGTTCCCCAGCCCCAGCATTTT. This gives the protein CASSSTGVPQPQHF.

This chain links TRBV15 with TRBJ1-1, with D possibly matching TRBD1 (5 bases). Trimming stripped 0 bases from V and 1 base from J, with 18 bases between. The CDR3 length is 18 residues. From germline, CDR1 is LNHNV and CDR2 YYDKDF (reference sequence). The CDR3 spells CATSRDHGGFSGNTEAFF. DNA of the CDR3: TGTGCCACCAGCAGAGATCACGGGGGTTTTTCTGGGAACACTGAAGCTTTCTTT. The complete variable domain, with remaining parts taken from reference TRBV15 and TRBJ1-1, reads DAMVIQNPRYQVTQFGKPVTLSCSQTLNHNVMYWYQQKSSQAPKLLFHYYDKDFNNEADTPDNFQSRRPNTSFCFLDIRSPGLGDTAMYLCATSRDHGGFSGNTEAFFGQGTRLTVV.

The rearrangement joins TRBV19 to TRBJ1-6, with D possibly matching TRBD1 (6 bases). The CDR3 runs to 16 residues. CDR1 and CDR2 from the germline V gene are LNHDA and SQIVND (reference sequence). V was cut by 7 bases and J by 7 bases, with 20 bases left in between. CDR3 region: CASTLSHQGGNSPLHF. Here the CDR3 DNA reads TGTGCCAGTACCCTTTCACACCAAGGGGGAAATTCACCCCTCCACTTT.

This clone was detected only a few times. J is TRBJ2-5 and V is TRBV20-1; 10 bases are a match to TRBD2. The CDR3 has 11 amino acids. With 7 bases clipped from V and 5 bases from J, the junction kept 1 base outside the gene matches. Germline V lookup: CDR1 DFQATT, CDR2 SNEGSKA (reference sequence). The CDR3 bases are TGCAGTGTTAGCGGGGGGGAGACCCAGTACTTC. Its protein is CSVSGGETQYF.

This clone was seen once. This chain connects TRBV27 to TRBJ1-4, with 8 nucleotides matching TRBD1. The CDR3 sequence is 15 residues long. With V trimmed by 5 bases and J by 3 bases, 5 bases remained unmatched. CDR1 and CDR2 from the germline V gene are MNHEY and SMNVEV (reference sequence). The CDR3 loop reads CASSAQGAPNEKLFF. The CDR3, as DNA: TGTGCCAGCAGTGCCCAGGGGGCGCCTAATGAAAAACTGTTTTTT.

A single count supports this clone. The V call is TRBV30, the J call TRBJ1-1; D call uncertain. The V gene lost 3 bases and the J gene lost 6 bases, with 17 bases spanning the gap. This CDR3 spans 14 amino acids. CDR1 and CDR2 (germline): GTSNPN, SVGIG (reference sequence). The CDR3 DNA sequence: TGTGCCTGGAGCCCCCTGGGTCGGAGCCCTGAAGCTTTCTTT. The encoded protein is CAWSPLGRSPEAFF.

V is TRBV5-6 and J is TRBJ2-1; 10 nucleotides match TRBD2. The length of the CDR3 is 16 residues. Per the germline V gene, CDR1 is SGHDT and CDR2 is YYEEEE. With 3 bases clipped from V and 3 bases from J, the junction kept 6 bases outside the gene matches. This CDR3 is CASSSISSGSYNEQFF. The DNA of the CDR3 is TGTGCCAGCAGCTCGATCTCTAGCGGGAGCTACAATGAGCAGTTCTTC.

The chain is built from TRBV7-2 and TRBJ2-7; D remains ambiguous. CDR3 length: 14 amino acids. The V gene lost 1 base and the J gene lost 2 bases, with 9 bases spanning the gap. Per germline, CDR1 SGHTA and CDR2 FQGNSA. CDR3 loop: CASSLDRHAYEQYF. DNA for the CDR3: TGTGCCAGCAGCTTAGATAGACATGCCTACGAGCAGTACTTC.

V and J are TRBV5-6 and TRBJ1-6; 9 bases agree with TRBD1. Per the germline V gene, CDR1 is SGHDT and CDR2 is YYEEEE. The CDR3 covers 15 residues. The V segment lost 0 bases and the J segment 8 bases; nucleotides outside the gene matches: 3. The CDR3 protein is CASSLEGTGYSPLHF. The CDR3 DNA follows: TGTGCCAGCAGCTTGGAGGGGACAGGGTATTCACCCCTCCACTTT. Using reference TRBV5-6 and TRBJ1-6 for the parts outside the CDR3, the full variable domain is DAGVTQSPTHLIKTRGQQVTLRCSPKSGHDTVSWYQQALGQGPQFIFQYYEEEERQRGNFPDRFSGHQFPNYSSELNVNALLLGDSALYLCASSLEGTGYSPLHFGNGTRLTVT.

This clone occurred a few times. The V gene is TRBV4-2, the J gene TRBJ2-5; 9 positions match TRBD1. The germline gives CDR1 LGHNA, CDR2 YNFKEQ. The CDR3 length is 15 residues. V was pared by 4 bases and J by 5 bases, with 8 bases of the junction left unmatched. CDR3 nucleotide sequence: TGTGCCAGCAGCCTTGAGACAGGGGGTGGCGAGACCCAGTACTTC. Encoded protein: CASSLETGGGETQYF.